This T cell receptor (beta chain) was captured by sequencing in a study of Graves' ophthalmopathy and Graves' hyperthyroidism. Study observations and caveats: A roughly 76% specificity and around 90% sensitivity were achieved by a 13-signature model that separated ophthalmopathy from stable hyperthyroidism.

CDR3 regions of TCR beta were amplified from RNA transcripts. First-round RT-PCR employed HTBI primers, with a second-round multiplex PCR after it. From the multiplex PCR reads, TCRdb called clonotypes with MiXCR, one entry per CDR3 protein. Of around 600,000 distinct CDR3 sequences in the sample, about two fifths were seen once. This clonotype was seen repeatedly, ten times or more. Its antigen is still unknown. Trimming cost V 6 bases and J 1 base; bases outside gene matches: 5. Germline values: CDR1 SGHTA, CDR2 FQGNSA. The CDR3 length is 15 residues. In donors with ophthalmopathy, activity was moderate-to-severe, with CAS ≥3, NOSPECS ≥4 and duration under 3 months. Pregnancy or lactation, uncontrolled infections and other autoimmune diseases were grounds for excluding patients. The diagnosis was founded upon clinical symptoms, serum thyroxine, TRAb, thyroid ultrasound and orbital computed tomography.

The chain is built from TRBV7-2 and TRBJ2-7; 11 bases agree with TRBD2. The sequenced sample was peripheral blood. The clonotype originates from an adult man with Graves' ophthalmopathy. The CDR3 coding sequence is TGTGCCAGCAGAGTAGCGGGGGGGACTTCCTACGAGCAGTACTTC. Its protein is CASRVAGGTSYEQYF.